There are a few counts of the clone carrying this T cell receptor beta chain. Its cognate antigen is unknown. The protocol was immunoSEQ multiplex PCR, while the TCRdb copy is restricted to in-frame clones and leaves out a portion. The sample consists of roughly 57,000 clones, around nine tenths of them appearing once. The data were taken from a study of a mutant IDH1 vaccine in newly diagnosed glioma. Across the whole study: First vaccine doses came 4-6 weeks after radiotherapy alone, or with temozolomide cycles. General study results and limits: Pseudoprogression seemed unlinked to shifts in top peripheral T cell clonotypes.

The CDR3 spans 15 residues. Germline values: CDR1 GTSNPN, CDR2 SVGIG (reference sequence). V lost 0 bases, J lost 0 bases, and 11 bases lay in between. Documented time point: week 11, during vaccination. Topical imiquimod accompanied each vaccine dose, which consisted of 300 ug of mutant IDH1 20-mer peptide. Donors harbored newly found WHO grade 3 or 4 IDH1-mutant, ATRX-lost astrocytomas. The chain uses TRBV30 and TRBJ1-1; no clear D gene. Material: PBMCs, obtained from a glioma patient whose treatment included an IDH1 peptide vaccine. The TCR originated in a man aged 40-55 years with glioma. CDR3 amino acids: CAWSVERLMNTEAFF. The CDR3 nucleotides are TGTGCCTGGAGTGTAGAACGGCTGATGAACACTGAAGCTTTCTTT.